The subject of this entry is one T cell receptor (beta chain). Unmatched junction bases numbered 9, after V lost 3 bases and J lost 3 bases. The CDR3 extends over 16 amino acids. The germline CDR1 and CDR2 sequences are SGDLS and YYNGEE. Method: immunoSEQ multiplex PCR; TCRdb's copy keeps in-frame clones and lacks some. The sample carries over 200,000 clones, around 90% recorded once. This sample stems from a study of cytomegalovirus exposure and HLA in healthy donors. Study-wide background: The 130 or so validation repertoires used the same platform as the 550 to 850 first-cohort repertoires (as reported by a later analysis).

The chain is built from TRBV9 and TRBJ2-5, with 9 positions matching TRBD2. This TCR came from a woman aged 18-30 years in good health and CMV-seropositive. The sample taken for sequencing was PBMCs. CDR3 nucleotide sequence: TGTGCCAGCAGCGCAAGACCGGGACTAGCAAAAGAGACCCAGTACTTC. Its translation is CASSARPGLAKETQYF.